This TCR beta chain came from a study of T cell clones after liver transplantation. Assay used: immunoSEQ multiplex PCR; TCRdb lists only in-frame clones, some missing. This sample has fewer than 110,000 clones; under 90% occur once, and the top ten carry less than 3%. The sample here was CD4+ T cells from blood, taken around 48 months after liver transplant. The TCR originated in a human patient who received a liver transplant. Some T cells could come from the graft donor.

CDR3 sequence: CASSLLRGTNTGELFF. The CDR3 nucleotides read TGTGCCAGTAGTCTCTTACGGGGAACCAACACCGGGGAGCTGTTTTTT. The chain links TRBV19 to TRBJ2-2; tentatively, D is TRBD2 (5 bases). CDR1 and CDR2 (germline): LNHDA, SQIVND (reference sequence). The V end was cut by 5 bases, the J end by 2 bases, with 15 bases between. The length of the CDR3 is 16 residues.